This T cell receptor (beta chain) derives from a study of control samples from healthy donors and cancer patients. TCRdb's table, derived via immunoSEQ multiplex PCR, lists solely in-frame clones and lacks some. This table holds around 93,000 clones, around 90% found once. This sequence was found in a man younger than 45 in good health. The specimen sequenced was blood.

As DNA, the CDR3 is TGCAGCGTTGAAGGTACAGGGAACTACGAGCAGTACTTC. It yields the protein CSVEGTGNYEQYF. This chain links TRBV29-1 with TRBJ2-7; weak D call: TRBD1 (6 bases). V was pared by 1 base and J by 3 bases, with 10 bases between. The CDR3 loop spans 13 amino acids. Germline values: CDR1 SQVTM, CDR2 ANQGSEA.